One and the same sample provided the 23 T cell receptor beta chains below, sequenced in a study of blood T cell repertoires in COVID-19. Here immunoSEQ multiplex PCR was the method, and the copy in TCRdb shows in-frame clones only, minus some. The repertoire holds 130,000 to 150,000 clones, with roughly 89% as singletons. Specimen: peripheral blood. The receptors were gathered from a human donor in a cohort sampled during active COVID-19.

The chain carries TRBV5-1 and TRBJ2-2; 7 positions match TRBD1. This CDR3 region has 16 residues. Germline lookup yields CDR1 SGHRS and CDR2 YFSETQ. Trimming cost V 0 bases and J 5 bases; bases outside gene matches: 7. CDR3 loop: CASSLEGASGTGELFF. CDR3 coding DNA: TGCGCCAGCAGCTTGGAGGGGGCCTCGGGAACCGGGGAGCTGTTTTTT.

The chain's CDR3 is CASSSGLVFSTDTQYF. The CDR3 DNA reads TGTGCCAGCAGCTCCGGACTGGTGTTTAGCACAGATACGCAGTATTTT. The rearrangement uses TRBV7-3 and TRBJ2-3; D might be TRBD2 (5 bases). The CDR3 contains 16 residues. CDR1 and CDR2 (germline): SGHTA, FQGTGA. Trimming shortened V by 4 bases and J by 0 bases, and 14 bases separated the two germline ends.

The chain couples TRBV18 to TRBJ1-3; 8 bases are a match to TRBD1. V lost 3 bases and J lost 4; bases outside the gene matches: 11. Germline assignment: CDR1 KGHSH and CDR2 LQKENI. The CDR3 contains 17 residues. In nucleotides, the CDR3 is TGTGCCAGCTCACCGAGACAGGGGTTGGTCTCCGGAAACACCATATATTTT. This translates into CASSPRQGLVSGNTIYF.

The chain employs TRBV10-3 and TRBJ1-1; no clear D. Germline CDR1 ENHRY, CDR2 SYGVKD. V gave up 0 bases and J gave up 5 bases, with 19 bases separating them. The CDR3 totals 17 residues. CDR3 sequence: CAISESISRERETEAFF. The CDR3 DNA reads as TGTGCCATCAGTGAGTCGATTAGTCGGGAAAGGGAAACTGAAGCTTTCTTT.

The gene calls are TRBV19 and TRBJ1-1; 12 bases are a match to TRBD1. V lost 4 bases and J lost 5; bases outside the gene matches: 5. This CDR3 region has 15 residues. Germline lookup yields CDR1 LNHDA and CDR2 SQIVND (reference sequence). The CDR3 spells CASSKGTGGGTEAFF. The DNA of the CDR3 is TGTGCCAGTAGTAAAGGGACAGGGGGCGGGACTGAAGCTTTCTTT. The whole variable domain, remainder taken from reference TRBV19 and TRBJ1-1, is DGGITQSPKYLFRKEGQNVTLSCEQNLNHDAMYWYRQDPGQGLRLIYYSQIVNDFQKGDIAEGYSVSREKKESFPLTVTSAQKNPTAFYLCASSKGTGGGTEAFFGQGTRLTVV.

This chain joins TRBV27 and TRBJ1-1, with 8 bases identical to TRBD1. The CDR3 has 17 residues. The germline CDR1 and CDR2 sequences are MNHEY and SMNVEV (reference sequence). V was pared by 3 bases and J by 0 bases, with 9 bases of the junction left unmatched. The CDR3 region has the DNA TGTGCCAGCAGTTTGATAGGACAGGGTGGAATGAACACTGAAGCTTTCTTT. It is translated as CASSLIGQGGMNTEAFF.

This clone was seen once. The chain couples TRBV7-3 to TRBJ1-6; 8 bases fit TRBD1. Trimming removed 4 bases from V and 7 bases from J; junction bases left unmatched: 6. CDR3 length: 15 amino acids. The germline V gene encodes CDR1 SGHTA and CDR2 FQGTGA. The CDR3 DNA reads TGTGCCAGCAGCTCTACAGGGGGGATAAATTCACCCCTCCACTTT. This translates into CASSSTGGINSPLHF.

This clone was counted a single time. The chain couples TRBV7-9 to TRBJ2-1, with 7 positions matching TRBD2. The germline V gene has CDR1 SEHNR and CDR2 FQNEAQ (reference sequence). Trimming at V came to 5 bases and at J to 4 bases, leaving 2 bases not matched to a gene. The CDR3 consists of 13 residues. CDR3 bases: TGTGCCAGCAGCACCGGGAGGTACAATGAGCAGTTCTTC. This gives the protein CASSTGRYNEQFF. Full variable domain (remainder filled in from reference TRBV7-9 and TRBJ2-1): DTGVSQNPRHKITKRGQNVTFRCDPISEHNRLYWYRQTLGQGPEFLTYFQNEAQLEKSRLLSDRFSAERPKGSFSTLEIQRTEQGDSAMYLCASSTGRYNEQFFGPGTRLTVL.

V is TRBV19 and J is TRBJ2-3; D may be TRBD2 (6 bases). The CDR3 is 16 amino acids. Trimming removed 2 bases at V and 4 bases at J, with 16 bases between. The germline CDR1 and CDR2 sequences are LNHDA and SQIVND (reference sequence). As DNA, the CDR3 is TGTGCCAGTAGTATAACCAACTATCCTAGCGCAGATACGCAGTATTTT. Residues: CASSITNYPSADTQYF.

The CDR3 loop is CASSLRTDPLANYGYTF. For the CDR3, the DNA is TGTGCCAGCTCACTAAGGACTGATCCATTAGCTAACTATGGCTACACCTTC. V and J are TRBV18 and TRBJ1-2; D is unclear. Trimming cost V 4 bases and J 0 bases, with 18 bases left between them. CDR3 size: 17 residues. CDR1 KGHSH and CDR2 LQKENI come from the germline V gene.

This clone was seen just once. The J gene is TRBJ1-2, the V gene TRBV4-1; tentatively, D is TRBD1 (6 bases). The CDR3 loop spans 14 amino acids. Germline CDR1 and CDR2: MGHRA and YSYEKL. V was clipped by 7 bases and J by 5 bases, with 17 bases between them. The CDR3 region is CASTQWGGGYGYTF. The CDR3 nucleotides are TGCGCCAGCACCCAGTGGGGGGGCGGGTATGGCTACACCTTC.

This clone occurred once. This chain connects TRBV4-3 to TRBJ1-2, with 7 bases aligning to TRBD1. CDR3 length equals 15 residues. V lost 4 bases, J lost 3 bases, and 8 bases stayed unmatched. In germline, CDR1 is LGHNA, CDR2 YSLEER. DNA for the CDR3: TGCGCCAGCAGCCTAGAACAGGGGTCCTACTATGGCTACACCTTC. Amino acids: CASSLEQGSYYGYTF.

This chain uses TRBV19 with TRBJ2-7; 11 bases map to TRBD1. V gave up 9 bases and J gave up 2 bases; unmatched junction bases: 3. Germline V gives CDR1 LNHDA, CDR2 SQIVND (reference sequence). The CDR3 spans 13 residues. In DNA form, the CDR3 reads TGTGCCAGCCGGGACAGGGGGACCTACGAGCAGTACTTC. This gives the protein CASRDRGTYEQYF.

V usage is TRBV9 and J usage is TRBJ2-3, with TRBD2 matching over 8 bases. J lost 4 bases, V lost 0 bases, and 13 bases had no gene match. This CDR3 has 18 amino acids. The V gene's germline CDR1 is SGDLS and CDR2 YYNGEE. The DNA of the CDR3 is TGTGCCAGCAGCGTAGGCCCCGCTTTAGCGGGGTCATCAGATACGCAGTATTTT. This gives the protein CASSVGPALAGSSDTQYF.

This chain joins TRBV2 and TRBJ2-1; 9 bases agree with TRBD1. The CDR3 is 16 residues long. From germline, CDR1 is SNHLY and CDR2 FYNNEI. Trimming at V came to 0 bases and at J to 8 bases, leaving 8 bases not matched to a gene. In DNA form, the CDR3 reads TGTGCCAGCAGTGAAGCGCCAGGGACAGGGACAGATGAGCAGTTCTTC. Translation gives CASSEAPGTGTDEQFF.

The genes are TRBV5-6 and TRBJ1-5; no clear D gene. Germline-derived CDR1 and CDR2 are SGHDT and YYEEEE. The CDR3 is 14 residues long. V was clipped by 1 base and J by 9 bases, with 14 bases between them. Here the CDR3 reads CASSLNKIRRPQHF. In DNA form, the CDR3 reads TGTGCCAGCAGCTTGAACAAGATACGCCGGCCCCAGCATTTT. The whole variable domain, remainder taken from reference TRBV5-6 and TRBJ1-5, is DAGVTQSPTHLIKTRGQQVTLRCSPKSGHDTVSWYQQALGQGPQFIFQYYEEEERQRGNFPDRFSGHQFPNYSSELNVNALLLGDSALYLCASSLNKIRRPQHFGDGTRLSIL.

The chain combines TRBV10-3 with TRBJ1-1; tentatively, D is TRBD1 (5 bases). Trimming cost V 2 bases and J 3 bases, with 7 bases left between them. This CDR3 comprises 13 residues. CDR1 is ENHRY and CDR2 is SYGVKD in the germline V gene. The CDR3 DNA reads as TGTGCCATCAGTGAGGGGGCGCACACTGAAGCTTTCTTT. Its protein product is CAISEGAHTEAFF.

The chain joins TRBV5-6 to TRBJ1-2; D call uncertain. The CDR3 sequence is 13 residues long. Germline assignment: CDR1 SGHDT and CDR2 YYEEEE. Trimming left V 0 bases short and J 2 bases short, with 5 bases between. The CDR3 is CASSLDRNYGYTF. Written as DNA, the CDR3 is TGTGCCAGCAGCTTGGACAGAAACTATGGCTACACCTTC.

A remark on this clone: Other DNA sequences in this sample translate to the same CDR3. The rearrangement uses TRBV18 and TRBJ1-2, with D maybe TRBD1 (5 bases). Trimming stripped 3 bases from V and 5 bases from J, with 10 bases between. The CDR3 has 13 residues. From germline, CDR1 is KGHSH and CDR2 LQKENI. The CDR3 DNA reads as TGTGCCAGCTCACCGGAGACAGCGTATGGCTACACCTTC. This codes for CASSPETAYGYTF.

The CDR3 spells CAITRLAGPGASEQFF. The DNA of the CDR3 is TGTGCCATCACCAGACTAGCGGGGCCGGGGGCGAGTGAGCAGTTCTTC. This chain connects TRBV10-3 to TRBJ2-1; 11 nucleotides match TRBD2. This CDR3 has 16 residues. Germline V CDR1 and CDR2: ENHRY, SYGVKD. With 7 bases clipped from V and 9 bases from J, the junction kept 14 bases outside the gene matches.

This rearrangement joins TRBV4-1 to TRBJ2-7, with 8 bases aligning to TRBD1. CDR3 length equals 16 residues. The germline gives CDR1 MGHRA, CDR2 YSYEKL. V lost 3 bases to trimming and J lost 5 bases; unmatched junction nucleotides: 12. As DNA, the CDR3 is TGCGCCAGCAGCCAGTCCGGGGTACCAGGGGGCGACGAGCAGTACTTC. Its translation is CASSQSGVPGGDEQYF.

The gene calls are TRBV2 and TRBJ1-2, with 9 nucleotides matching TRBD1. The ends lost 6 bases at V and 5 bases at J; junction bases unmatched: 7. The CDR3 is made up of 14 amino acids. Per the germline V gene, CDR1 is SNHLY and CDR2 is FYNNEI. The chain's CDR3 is CASRLQGAVYGYTF. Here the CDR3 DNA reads TGTGCCAGCAGGCTACAGGGGGCGGTTTATGGCTACACCTTC.

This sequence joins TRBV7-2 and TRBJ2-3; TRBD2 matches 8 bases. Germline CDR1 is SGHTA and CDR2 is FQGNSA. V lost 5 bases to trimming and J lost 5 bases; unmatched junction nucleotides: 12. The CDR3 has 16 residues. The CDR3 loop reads CASSHTSGGNVDTQYF. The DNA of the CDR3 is TGTGCCAGCAGCCACACCAGCGGGGGCAATGTAGATACGCAGTATTTT.